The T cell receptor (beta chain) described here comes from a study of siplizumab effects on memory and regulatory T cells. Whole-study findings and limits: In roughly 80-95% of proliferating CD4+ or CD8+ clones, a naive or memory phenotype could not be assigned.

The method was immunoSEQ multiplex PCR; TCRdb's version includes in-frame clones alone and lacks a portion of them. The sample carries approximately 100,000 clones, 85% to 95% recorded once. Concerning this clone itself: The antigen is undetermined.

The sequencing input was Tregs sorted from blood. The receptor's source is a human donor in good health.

The CDR3 DNA reads TGTGCCAGCAGTTTGGGGGGGAGTAGCAATGAGCAGTTCTTC. This gives the protein CASSLGGSSNEQFF. V gene TRBV27 combines with J gene TRBJ2-1, with TRBD2 identical over 7 bases. Trimming at V came to 3 bases and at J to 6 bases, leaving 5 bases not matched to a gene. The length of the CDR3 is 14 residues. Germline V gives CDR1 MNHEY, CDR2 SMNVEV (reference sequence).